This TCR beta chain was sequenced in a study of chemoradiotherapy in HPV16-positive cancers. Repertoires were sampled repeatedly during chemoradiotherapy. V lost 8 bases, J lost 7 bases, and 10 bases stayed unmatched. The CDR3 extends over 15 amino acids. Germline CDR1 is MNHEY and CDR2 is SVGAGI. Whole-study results and caveats: Candidate HPV-specific clones and E7-related TCR motifs grew in tumor during treatment. For HPV16-positive patients, expanding HPV-responsive T cells associated with longer recurrence-free survival. Only a couple of HPV16-positive patients supplied the functional HPV-specificity definition.

Sequencing was performed with immunoSEQ multiplex PCR; in TCRdb, only in-frame clones are kept and a portion is missing. The table records about 19,000 clones, 84% of them present only once. Remarks on this clone: Its target is not known.

V is TRBV6-5 and J is TRBJ1-6, with 8 bases aligning to TRBD1. The source was blood, collected from a patient who underwent chemoradiotherapy. This TCR was recovered from a human donor with HPV-associated anogenital cancer. Written as DNA, the CDR3 is TGTGCCAGCCAAACTAGACAGGGGACAAATTCACCCCTCCACTTT. Protein product: CASQTRQGTNSPLHF.